The present entry profiles one T cell receptor (beta chain) with its context. The antigen is undetermined. The CDR3 has 14 residues. The ends lost 6 bases at V and 6 bases at J; junction bases unmatched: 5. Per the germline V gene, CDR1 is MNHEY and CDR2 is SMNVEV (reference sequence). The donors were members of the approximately 120-subject validation cohort (separate from the approximately 670-subject first cohort). The sample is drawn from a study of cytomegalovirus exposure and HLA in healthy donors. On the study more broadly: The approximately 690 first-cohort repertoires and the 95 to 150 validation repertoires shared the same platform, a later analysis reported. Study results and limitations: In vitro checks showed that a few CMV-associated chains really do target CMV antigens. It was reportedly the case that the classifier diagnosed cytomegalovirus status with high specificity and sensitivity.

The table came from immunoSEQ multiplex PCR; TCRdb's copy has only in-frame clones and leaves some out. The sample lists hundreds of thousands of clones, just over 85% occurring once. Sequenced material: PBMCs. The chain joins TRBV27 to TRBJ2-1; 10 positions agree with TRBD2. The origin of this receptor is a woman between 18 and 30 years old in good health and CMV-seronegative. CDR3 coding DNA: TGTGCCAGCAGGAGCGGGAGGGCCCTCAATGAGCAGTTCTTC. As protein: CASRSGRALNEQFF.